The TCR beta chain under discussion was sequenced for a study of blood T cell repertoires in COVID-19. Assay: immunoSEQ multiplex PCR; the TCRdb copy retains only in-frame clones and omits some. Found here are roughly 200,000 clones, less than 85% of them singletons; the top ten hold more than 4%. This clone was seen only once. This clonotype was sampled from a woman in her sixties with acute COVID-19. Material: PBMCs or T cells enriched from blood (not recorded which).

The CDR3 sequence: CASSSGGRYGYTF. CDR3 nucleotides: TGTGCCAGTAGTTCGGGGGGCCGATATGGCTACACCTTC. The chain joins TRBV19 to TRBJ1-2; D possibly corresponds to TRBD1 (6 bases). Trimming stripped 5 bases from V and 5 bases from J, with 12 bases between. The CDR3 covers 13 residues. The germline CDR1 and CDR2 sequences are LNHDA and SQIVND (reference sequence).